Sequencing of this T cell receptor (beta chain) was carried out in a study of regulatory T cells in long-lasting Graves disease. Ten or more counts support this clonotype. The antigen is undetermined. The CDR3 is made up of 15 amino acids. With 9 bases clipped from V and 5 bases from J, the junction kept 14 bases outside the gene matches. Germline CDR1 MDHEN, CDR2 SYDVKM. Whole-study findings and limits: Whereas new patients shared 800 to 1,000 public clonotypes, persistent patients shared more, at some 2,700.

Combining iRepertoire HTBI primers with Arm-PCR of CDR3 regions, the authors built TCR beta libraries. Per the study methods: In the combined samples, 62 TRBV and under 15 TRBJ segments were identified. TCRdb itself ran the multiplex PCR reads through MiXCR, one entry per CDR3 protein. The V and J calls and clone size are TCRdb's, not the authors'. Altogether approximately 400,000 distinct CDR3 sequences are present, about 15% being singletons, with the ten largest covering about 8.3%. Time point denoted: newly diagnosed GD, antithyroid drugs for less than 3 months. PBMCs provided the RNA from which the TCR library was made. In addition, the sample was reused for a study of T cells in Graves' hyperthyroidism and ophthalmopathy. That investigation notes: Over 18 months, lack of ophthalmopathy progression marked Graves' hyperthyroidism as stable. An initial round of RT-PCR targeting the TCR CDR3 relied on the HTBI primer set.

V is TRBV28 and J is TRBJ2-5; 8 nucleotides match TRBD1. Sequenced here: peripheral blood mononuclear cells (PBMCs), sampled at new diagnosis, from a patient treated with antithyroid drugs. The sequence derives from a woman aged 40 to 55 with Graves disease. In DNA form, the CDR3 reads TGTGCCAGTAGGGAGAGGACAGGGACGAGGGAGACCCAGTACTTC. Its translation is CASRERTGTRETQYF.